What follows is one TCR beta chain and its context. This sample is drawn from a study of blood T cell repertoires in COVID-19. Clones were read by immunoSEQ multiplex PCR, and TCRdb kept only the in-frame ones, dropping some. The sample carries roughly 140,000 clones, about 82% recorded once. V was cut by 3 bases and J by 3 bases, with 11 bases left in between. Per the germline V gene, CDR1 is KGHSH and CDR2 is LQKENI. This CDR3 has 14 amino acids. The clonotype was recovered from a man aged 45-65 years with acute or convalescent COVID-19. The sample consisted of peripheral blood. The chain employs TRBV18 and TRBJ1-1; D might be TRBD1 (5 bases). In DNA form, the CDR3 reads TGTGCCAGCTCACCGGACACCGAGTACACTGAAGCTTTCTTT. It translates to CASSPDTEYTEAFF.